Given below is one TCR beta chain in context. Its specific antigen is unknown. Within one base of it there is no much larger clone, and no base qualities were kept. The CDR3, cysteine through phenylalanine, is 14 amino acids long. This entry keeps only the CDR3 DNA: 42 bases, framed from base 1. Relative to germline, V is missing 0 bases and J is missing 8 bases, with 6 bases of the junction outside any gene match. CDR1 and CDR2, per the germline V gene (reference sequence), are PRHDT and FYEKMQ. This sample stems from a study of cytomegalovirus exposure and HLA in healthy donors (dated by TCRdb to the late 2010s). Background on the whole study: An earlier analysis of a few hundred of the donors reported over 250 Gb of sequence data and 117 million unique TCR beta sequences obtained from about 179 million T cells. The T cell repertoires of roughly 660 subjects were profiled by immunosequencing and related to cytomegalovirus serostatus. The study was designed to test whether signatures of past pathogen exposure could be identified by cataloging public T cell receptors. On average, roughly 240,000 unique TCR beta nucleotide sequences were sequenced per donor among some 420 genotyped donors of the cohort, with about 19% of those sequences being non-productive. The later analysis used no new phenotypic data to find candidate immune exposures, relying instead on TCR beta sequences and their occurrence across donors. To study patterns of TCR occurrence, a later analysis re-analyzed previously published TCR beta repertoires from 650 to 750 donors and added high-resolution HLA genotyping. Along with the approximately 700-subject first cohort, a separate validation cohort of over a hundred different subjects was used. Genome-wide SNP genotypes for about 65% of the 666 donors were used in a later genetic analysis, which treated that subset as a discovery cohort. Because of strong linkage in the cohort, four or five DR-DQ haplotypes were treated as single units for association and clustering. Donor age, sex, ethnicity and CMV serostatus were compiled together with the repertoire data. An earlier analysis of more than 450 of the donors used high-throughput TCR beta sequencing to judge whether each TCR beta V gene segment behaved as functional or pseudogenic. The number of typed donors differed by locus: about 629-630 for A, B, C, DRB1 and DQB1; approximately 520 for DQA1; around 580 for DPA1; and around 470 for DPB1. The genetic ancestry cluster associated with self-reported Caucasian donors included about four fifths of the 350 to 500 genotyped donors. All discovery cohort repertoires had been generated using a single sequencing platform. High-throughput TCR immunosequencing, statistical association of individual TCRs with disease status, and machine learning were combined to predict cytomegalovirus infection status. Class I and class II HLA loci were covered by the typing at four-digit resolution. About 330 gigabases of sequencing data and about 92 million unique TCR sequences made up an early release that covered 640 HLA-typed donors. Study-wide findings and limitations: HLA typing was unavailable for some donors at each locus, so association tests used only the typed subset. An association between a missense DCLRE1C variant and V-gene and J-gene trimming of TCR beta chains was found in a later genetic analysis and replicated in an independent cohort. A further reported finding was that TCR beta sequences accurately predicted the HLA-A and HLA-B alleles for most subjects in the first cohort. Strong co-occurrence of HLA alleles, especially DR and DQ, made assigning TCR associations to individual alleles difficult. In both the original and validation cohorts, the classifier was reported to diagnose cytomegalovirus status with high specificity and sensitivity. The study gave a list of around 170 TCR beta chains associated with cytomegalovirus. According to a later analysis, TCR association rates differed among HLA loci, with DRB1 alleles showing the most associated TCRs and HLA-C alleles showing the fewest. Because counts were too low, more than 15 rarely observed V segments, including chromosome 9 orphons, were excluded from the earlier analysis of 587 of the donors. Most CMV-associated TCR beta chains appeared to be HLA-restricted in a later analysis, and the HLA associations seemed to be driven largely by CMV exposure. According to the authors, the approach could potentially be generalized to other disease states and immunological phenotypes. Some IMGT-functional V segments, including TRBV6-2 and TRBV6-3, could not be told apart with the 87-base-pair reads, so those segments were excluded. A group of highly shared sequence variants was considered likely to be a technical artifact of the sequencing pipeline. Only TCR beta chains were sequenced in this cohort, and the absence of alpha or paired-chain data limited detectable features. Correlated functional status among segregating V segments might reflect linkage disequilibrium, but an unknown experimental factor could not be ruled out. Compared with equally common non-associated chains, HLA-associated TCR beta chains in a later analysis were more clonally expanded and had lower generation probabilities. In a later genetic analysis, fewer N-insertions in productive TCRs were reported among donors in an Asian-associated ancestry cluster than the approximately 710-donor mean. Most TCR sequences were observed very rarely across donors, whereas some public TCRs were present in many individuals. In an earlier analysis of around 600 of the donors, most TCR beta V segments were observed in productive rearrangements about 90% or about 30% of the time, broadly matching IMGT annotations. Several of the top co-occurrence clusters appeared to be linked to parvovirus B19, influenza, CMV and Epstein-Barr virus, according to a later analysis. At a false discovery rate of 0.05, a later analysis linked some 18,000 TCR beta sequences to specific HLA alleles. A few of the identified cytomegalovirus-associated TCR beta chains were confirmed in vitro to be specific for cytomegalovirus antigens. Sequencing depth was assumed to be roughly uniform across donors in the presence/absence analyses, though that assumption may not hold. For the cohort, immune exposure information was limited to CMV serostatus.

The cohort comprised around 700 healthy bone marrow donors. At the time of sampling, every cohort member was nominally healthy, though immune exposures that went unrecorded were likely present. The donor was CMV seronegative and was included in the group of under 450 seronegative cohort members. A peripheral blood sample was collected from each donor, and TCR beta sequencing was performed on peripheral blood mononuclear cells. The Qiagen DNeasy Blood Extraction Kit was used to extract genomic DNA from the blood cell samples. The library was generated by the immunoSEQ multiplex PCR assay. For the multiplex PCR, a mixture combining 60 forward primers for TCR Vbeta segments and 13 reverse primers for TCR Jbeta segments was used. Amplification of the CDR3 region of rearranged TCR beta genes was performed with a multiplex PCR assay on genomic DNA. On the Illumina HiSeq System, the amplified TCR beta libraries were sequenced as 87-base-pair reads. As for the original processing: Across the 640 or so repertoires, a later analysis counted approximately 83 million unique TCR beta chains, roughly 11 million of which were shared by at least two donors. A nearest-neighbor algorithm error-corrected the raw reads and collapsed the reads into unique sequences, merging closely related sequences to remove PCR and sequencing errors. V, D and J gene segments were assigned by aligning CDR3 sequences to IMGT reference sequences. For a sequence to be retained, a match of at least six nucleotides to both a V gene segment and a J gene segment was required. Rearrangements were called productive when the CDR3 lacked stop codons and stayed in frame with V and J; all others were non-productive. CDR3 was defined according to IMGT convention as the region running from the second conserved V-encoded cysteine to the conserved J-encoded phenylalanine. The earlier analysis of about 590 of the donors excluded sequences that lacked an unambiguous match to a single V gene segment. In an earlier analysis of 587 of the donors, a V segment was called functional when productive rearrangements were above 56.7%, and segregating when the standard deviation between donors exceeded 5%. A statistical classification framework was developed to diagnose cytomegalovirus status using the catalog of TCR beta chain sequences. A later analysis assigned V and J genes by comparing TCR nucleotide sequences with IMGT/GENE-DB human TR gene sequences. Using the TCRdist pipeline, a later analysis assigned CDR3 sequences along with most-parsimonious VDJ recombination scenarios. In a later analysis, each TCR beta chain was defined by its CDR3 amino acid sequence together with its V-gene family, and reads lacking a unique V-gene family were excluded. A later analysis removed 550 to 650 highly shared, low-generation-probability nucleotide sequences to deal with suspected cross-contamination and a sequencing artifact. In a later analysis, a clonal expansion index was calculated for each public chain from normalized within-repertoire ranks of inferred template counts. A later analysis computed generation probabilities with a VDJ recombination model fitted to out-of-frame rearrangements, and checked the results against IGoR. In a later analysis, hypergeometric tests were used to score TCR-TCR, TCR-HLA and TCR-CMV co-occurrence, with a repertoire-size bias correction applied to TCR pairs. To estimate false discovery rates, a later analysis permuted the HLA or CMV assignments 20 times. In a later analysis, co-occurring TCRs were grouped using DBSCAN, with TCRdist sequence similarity added in when clustering inside HLA-allele-positive subsets. Repertoires with fewer than 30,000 or more than 120,000 public chains were left out of co-occurrence clustering, as were about 5 repertoires with anomalous nucleotide sharing. The table comes from immuneACCESS by way of TCRdb, which keeps in-frame sequences with V and J called. Part of the clones is missing from these tables; in studies checked, under half for an unresolved V gene and the rest for unknown reasons. The V and J calls and clone size were taken over from that table, and D and trimming were inferred from the DNA. Counted in this sample were approximately 130,000 clones; approximately 82% of them appeared once. Clones ranked in the top ten supply 2% to 3% of the sample.

What was sequenced was PBMCs. The chain couples TRBV13 to TRBJ1-2; TRBD1 lines up with 7 middle nucleotides. The sequence came from a man in his forties or fifties in good health and CMV-seronegative. The sequenced DNA: TGTGCCAGCAGCTTAGGCAGGGGGGTCTGGGGCTACACCTTC. The translation is CASSLGRGVWGYTF.